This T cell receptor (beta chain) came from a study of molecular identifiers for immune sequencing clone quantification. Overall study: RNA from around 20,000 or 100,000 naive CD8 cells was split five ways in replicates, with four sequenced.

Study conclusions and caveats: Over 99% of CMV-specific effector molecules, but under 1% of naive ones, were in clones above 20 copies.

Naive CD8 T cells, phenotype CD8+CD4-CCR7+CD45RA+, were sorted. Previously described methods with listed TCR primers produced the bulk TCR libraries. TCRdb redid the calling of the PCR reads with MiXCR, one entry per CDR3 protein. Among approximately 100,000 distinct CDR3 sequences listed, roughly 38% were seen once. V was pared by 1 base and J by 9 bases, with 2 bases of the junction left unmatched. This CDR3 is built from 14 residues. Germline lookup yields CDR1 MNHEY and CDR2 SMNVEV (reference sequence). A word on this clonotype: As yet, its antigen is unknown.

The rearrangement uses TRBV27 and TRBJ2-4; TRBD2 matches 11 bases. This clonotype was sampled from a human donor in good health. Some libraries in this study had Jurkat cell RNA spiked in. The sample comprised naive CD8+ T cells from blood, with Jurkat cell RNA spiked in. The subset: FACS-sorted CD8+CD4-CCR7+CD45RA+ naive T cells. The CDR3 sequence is CASSLLGTSGIQYF. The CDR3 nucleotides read TGTGCCAGCAGTTTATTAGGGACTAGCGGCATTCAGTACTTC.